This T cell receptor beta chain emerged from a study of blood T cell repertoires in COVID-19 (dated by TCRdb to 2018 to 2020). Looking at the study overall: Samples covering the acute and convalescent phases of COVID-19 were provided by collaborators in the United States, Italy and Spain. The sample metadata nearly always contained a de-identified subject ID, COVID-19 status, age in years and sex. Subjects who had been exposed to COVID-19, were actively infected with it, or had recovered from it provided the deeply sampled blood TCRbeta repertoires that made up the dataset. The samples were drawn from the first 160 participants of the ongoing ImmuneRACE study and from under 1,500 subjects provided by 6 global collaborators. HLA class I and class II types, where available, came from metadata supplied by the sample provider rather than from assay-based typing. The repertoires were released in a freely available public database intended as a resource for research on the immune response to SARS-CoV-2. The material from the prospective study consisted of cDNA or gDNA derived from T cells, B-cell-depleted T cells, or PBMCs. What the research found in general, with its limitations: The quantity of clinical and demographic metadata differed by source and by participant and was supplied without curation.

Including cysteine and phenylalanine, the CDR3 has 16 amino acids. The DNA shown is the 48-base CDR3, in frame from base 1. The germline V gene gives CDR1 as KGHSH and CDR2 as LQKENI. Relative to germline, V is 2 bases shorter and J is 0 bases shorter, with 11 bases between their ends. On this clone: The specificity of this receptor is unknown. One base away there is no much larger clone; base qualities are not given.

One collaborating source in Seattle enrolled patients while the patients were actively infected and followed the patients over time throughout the course of disease. Whole blood was collected in K2EDTA tubes by collaborating institutions according to the institutions' own protocols. For TCRbeta analysis, collaborators shipped samples in one of three forms: frozen whole blood, isolated PBMCs, or DNA extracted from either of those sample types. TCRbeta CDR3 regions were amplified from genomic DNA by means of the immunoSEQ Assay, a bias-controlled multiplex PCR. Concerning the study's data processing: The number of nucleated cells in each sample was estimated from the amplification of reference gene primers within the assay. To quantify the absolute abundance of each unique TCRbeta CDR3 rearrangement, sequence reads were collapsed and filtered. For each sample, productive Simpson clonality was calculated as the square root of Simpson's diversity index across productive rearrangements. In TCRdb, the immuneACCESS table is reduced to in-frame sequences with V and J assigned. These tables do not hold every clone; where another copy was compared, an unresolved V gene accounts for under half, and the others remain unexplained. V and J calls plus clone size are reproduced from that table; the DNA served to infer D and trimming. The sample contains tens of thousands of clones, 90% of them found a single time. Together, the top ten hold under 0.65% of the sample.

The rearrangement combines TRBV18 with TRBJ1-3, with TRBD1 perhaps the D gene, on 5 matching bases. This receptor was identified in a man aged 50 to 59 with COVID-19, enrolled during active disease. Sequenced input: peripheral blood. CDR3 loop: CASSPNRISSGNTIYF. The DNA sequence reads TGTGCCAGCTCACCAAACAGGATTTCCTCTGGAAACACCATATATTTT.